Below are 21 T cell receptor beta chains sequenced from a single sample in a study of cytomegalovirus exposure and HLA in healthy donors. TCRdb's table, derived via immunoSEQ multiplex PCR, lists solely in-frame clones and lacks some. Among roughly 330,000 clones, about 90% were seen once, and the ten largest hold 1.2%. What was sequenced was PBMCs. The receptors originated from a woman in her thirties in good health and CMV-seropositive.

This clone has a handful of counts. In nucleotides, the CDR3 is TGCAGCGCAAGTGCAGGCTACGAGCAGTACTTC. This sequence encodes CSASAGYEQYF. The V call is TRBV29-1, the J call TRBJ2-7; D remains unclear. In germline, CDR1 is SQVTM, CDR2 ANQGSEA. Trimming took 7 bases from V and 3 from J, leaving 10 bases between them. The CDR3 length is 11 residues.

The chain has TRBV6-4 and TRBJ2-1; 7 bases fit TRBD2. The germline V gene encodes CDR1 MRHNA and CDR2 SNTAGT. J lost 7 bases, V lost 11 bases, and 17 bases had no gene match. The CDR3 spans 15 residues. The CDR3: CAYNRGVSTSNEQFF. The DNA of the CDR3 is TGTGCCTACAACCGGGGGGTGTCTACTAGTAATGAGCAGTTCTTC.

The chain uses TRBV6-6 and TRBJ2-7; 9 bases align to TRBD2. Germline-derived CDR1 and CDR2 are MNHNY and SVGAGI (reference sequence). V was clipped by 9 bases and J by 6 bases; unmatched bases: 12. This CDR3 is 14 amino acids long. The CDR3 is CASSGGPKVGEQYF. CDR3 DNA sequence: TGTGCCAGTAGCGGGGGACCCAAGGTGGGCGAGCAGTACTTC.

The rearrangement joins TRBV15 to TRBJ2-6, with a tentative D call TRBD1 (6 bases). Germline lookup yields CDR1 LNHNV and CDR2 YYDKDF (reference sequence). The CDR3 has 16 amino acids. Deletions cut 0 bases from V and 4 bases from J, with 10 bases between. The CDR3 nucleotides read TGTGCCACCAGCAGAGATAAGGGGGTAGGGGCCAACGTCCTGACTTTC. Amino acids: CATSRDKGVGANVLTF. The complete variable domain, with remaining parts taken from reference TRBV15 and TRBJ2-6, reads DAMVIQNPRYQVTQFGKPVTLSCSQTLNHNVMYWYQQKSSQAPKLLFHYYDKDFNNEADTPDNFQSRRPNTSFCFLDIRSPGLGDTAMYLCATSRDKGVGANVLTFGAGSRLTVL.

The V and J genes are TRBV9 and TRBJ2-1; D possibly uses TRBD1 or TRBD2 (5 bases each). Germline V gives CDR1 SGDLS, CDR2 YYNGEE. CDR3 size: 18 residues. Between the trimmed V and J ends, which lost 3 bases and 9 bases, there was a span of 28 bases. The CDR3 bases are TGTGCCAGCAGCGAACCGGGACGGGGAGAAAGCAAGAAAGGTGAGCAGTTCTTC. It specifies CASSEPGRGESKKGEQFF.

This chain joins TRBV18 and TRBJ2-1, with 8 nucleotides matching TRBD2. The V and J ends lost 5 bases and 5 bases, in that order; junction bases with no gene match: 8. Germline V CDR1 and CDR2: KGHSH, LQKENI. The CDR3 runs 15 residues. Written as DNA, the CDR3 is TGTGCCAGCTCAACACGGACTAGCCCAGACAATGAGCAGTTCTTC. This translates into CASSTRTSPDNEQFF.

The V gene is TRBV7-2, the J gene TRBJ2-1, with 11 bases fitting TRBD2. Germline V CDR1 and CDR2: SGHTA, FQGNSA. The trim removed 0 bases at V and 8 bases at J, leaving 9 bases unmatched. This CDR3 has 17 residues. The CDR3 DNA is TGTGCCAGCAGCTTAGCGCGTGGTAGCGGGAGGGATGATGAGCAGTTCTTC. Its translation: CASSLARGSGRDDEQFF.

V usage is TRBV5-1 and J usage is TRBJ1-1, with D possibly matching TRBD1 (5 bases). The CDR3 length is 13 residues. Deletions cut 0 bases from V and 6 bases from J, with 9 bases between. The V gene's germline CDR1 is SGHRS and CDR2 YFSETQ. The CDR3 DNA sequence: TGCGCCAGCAGCTTGGCCCGGGGGGCTGAAGCTTTCTTT. It codes for CASSLARGAEAFF.

This chain joins TRBV30 and TRBJ2-2, with D unclear. Germline V lookup: CDR1 GTSNPN, CDR2 SVGIG (reference sequence). The CDR3 length is 14 residues. Trimming removed 0 bases at V and 5 bases at J, with 10 bases between. CDR3 nucleotides: TGTGCCTGGAGTGTACGTAGCAGGACCGGGGAGCTGTTTTTT. Its translation: CAWSVRSRTGELFF.

This clone showed up just once. The V and J genes are TRBV5-1 and TRBJ1-2; 7 nucleotides match TRBD1. Trimming at V came to 4 bases and at J to 3 bases, leaving 9 bases not matched to a gene. Germline assignment: CDR1 SGHRS and CDR2 YFSETQ. The CDR3 sequence is 15 residues long. The CDR3 DNA follows: TGCGCCAGCAGCCCGGACAGGAGTCTAGACTATGGCTACACCTTC. It translates to CASSPDRSLDYGYTF.

This chain connects TRBV7-8 to TRBJ1-1, with a weak D call TRBD1 (6 bases). V lost 7 bases and J lost 2, with 17 bases in between. Germline V gene sequence: CDR1 SGHVS, CDR2 FQNEAQ. This CDR3 contains 15 residues. The CDR3: CASIPPGHLNTEAFF. CDR3 sequence (DNA): TGTGCCAGCATCCCACCGGGACACCTTAACACTGAAGCTTTCTTT.

The V call is TRBV11-2, the J call TRBJ2-3; no clear D gene. V was clipped by 2 bases and J by 1 base, with 10 bases between them. Germline CDR1 reads SGHAT; CDR2 reads FQNNGV. This CDR3 is 15 amino acids long. CDR3: CASSLHGQGTDTQYF. The CDR3 nucleotides are TGTGCCAGCAGCTTACATGGGCAAGGCACAGATACGCAGTATTTT.

This chain joins TRBV28 and TRBJ2-7, with TRBD1 matching 7 bases. Germline V CDR1 and CDR2: MDHEN, SYDVKM. This CDR3 region has 15 residues. With 11 bases clipped from V and 3 bases from J, the junction kept 16 bases outside the gene matches. DNA for the CDR3: TGTGCCGCCTCTACGGGACAGCATAATCTCTACGAGCAGTACTTC. Translating it yields CAASTGQHNLYEQYF.

This clone came up a few times. The V gene is TRBV4-1, the J gene TRBJ1-6; 7 bases are shared with TRBD1. The CDR3 loop spans 16 amino acids. Trimming removed 4 bases from V and 6 bases from J; junction bases left unmatched: 9. Germline V gene data show CDR1 as MGHRA and CDR2 as YSYEKL. The CDR3 coding sequence is TGCGCCAGCAGCCGCGGCCTCACAGGGGCTAATTCACCCCTCCACTTT. Protein sequence: CASSRGLTGANSPLHF.

The chain couples TRBV7-9 to TRBJ2-1; D assignment may be TRBD1 or TRBD2 (7 bases each). The germline gives CDR1 SEHNR, CDR2 FQNEAQ (reference sequence). Deletions cut 5 bases from V and 7 bases from J, with 18 bases between. The CDR3 consists of 15 residues. Here the CDR3 reads CASSPGGGVENEQFF. The DNA of the CDR3 is TGTGCCAGCAGCCCAGGGGGGGGAGTCGAAAATGAGCAGTTCTTC.

V usage is TRBV6-4 and J usage is TRBJ2-2; D remains ambiguous. Trimming took 2 bases from V and 2 from J, leaving 6 bases between them. Looked up from germline, CDR1 is MRHNA and CDR2 is SNTAGT. The CDR3 has 14 residues. CDR3 nucleotides: TGTGCCAGCAGTGACAAACTAAACACCGGGGAGCTGTTTTTT. It specifies CASSDKLNTGELFF.

This clone appeared a single time. The chain is built from TRBV27 and TRBJ1-5; D might be TRBD1 (6 bases). Trimming took off 6 bases at V and 0 bases at J, with 9 bases between the two ends. Germline CDR1 reads MNHEY; CDR2 reads SMNVEV (reference sequence). The CDR3 length is 14 residues. The CDR3 DNA reads as TGTGCCAGCAGGGGGGCTTATAGCAATCAGCCCCAGCATTTT. This encodes CASRGAYSNQPQHF.

V and J are TRBV20-1 and TRBJ1-2, with D perhaps matching TRBD1 (5 bases). V was shortened by 3 bases and J by 6 bases, with 8 bases between the two germline ends. The CDR3 totals 11 residues. Germline V lookup: CDR1 DFQATT, CDR2 SNEGSKA (reference sequence). As DNA, the CDR3 is TGCAGTGCTAGGGAGGGACATGGCTACACCTTC. It codes for CSAREGHGYTF.

The rearrangement links TRBV5-1 to TRBJ1-1; D not certain. This CDR3 comprises 13 residues. Trimming removed 4 bases at V and 4 bases at J, with 11 bases between. Germline values: CDR1 SGHRS, CDR2 YFSETQ. CDR3 in DNA: TGCGCCAGCAGCGCAAATGGAGGCACTGAAGCTTTCTTT. As protein: CASSANGGTEAFF. Full variable domain (rest looked up from reference TRBV5-1 and TRBJ1-1): KAGVTQTPRYLIKTRGQQVTLSCSPISGHRSVSWYQQTPGQGLQFLFEYFSETQRNKGNFPGRFSGRQFSNSRSEMNVSTLELGDSALYLCASSANGGTEAFFGQGTRLTVV.

CDR3 protein: CASSLVRGASSYEQYF. CDR3 DNA sequence: TGTGCCAGCAGCTTAGTACGGGGGGCCAGCTCCTACGAGCAGTACTTC. V gene TRBV7-6 combines with J gene TRBJ2-7; D might be TRBD2 (7 bases). V lost 1 base, J lost 0 bases, and 13 bases lay in between. The germline V gene encodes CDR1 SGHVS and CDR2 FNYEAQ. This CDR3 region has 16 residues.

In this sample, this clone turned up once. J is TRBJ1-5 and V is TRBV4-1, with TRBD1 matching 11 bases. Germline V gene data show CDR1 as MGHRA and CDR2 as YSYEKL. The V gene end was trimmed by 1 base and the J gene end by 4 bases; junction bases not matched to a gene: 6. CDR3 length equals 17 residues. CDR3 residues: CASSQGWTGGGNQPQHF. CDR3 nucleotide sequence: TGCGCCAGCAGCCAAGGCTGGACAGGGGGCGGGAATCAGCCCCAGCATTTT.